This T cell receptor (beta chain) was captured by sequencing in a study of neurological immune-mediated disorders. TCRdb re-called the 5' RACE reads through MiXCR, storing one row per CDR3 protein. Of over 50,000 distinct CDR3 sequences listed, over 4% are singletons. This clonotype showed up many times. The study built unsorted libraries from 2 million PBMCs kept at -80 C. The TCR sequence derives from a human donor with multiple sclerosis. The donor label of this sample is uncertain. The sample taken for sequencing was PBMCs.

In nucleotides, the CDR3 is TGCGCCAGCAGCTTGTATCGGGACTTACAAGAGACCCAGTACTTC. It is translated as CASSLYRDLQETQYF. This chain uses TRBV5-1 with TRBJ2-5; D is possibly TRBD2 (6 bases). This CDR3 comprises 15 residues. Trimming left V 1 base short and J 2 bases short, with 12 bases between. Germline values: CDR1 SGHRS, CDR2 YFSETQ.